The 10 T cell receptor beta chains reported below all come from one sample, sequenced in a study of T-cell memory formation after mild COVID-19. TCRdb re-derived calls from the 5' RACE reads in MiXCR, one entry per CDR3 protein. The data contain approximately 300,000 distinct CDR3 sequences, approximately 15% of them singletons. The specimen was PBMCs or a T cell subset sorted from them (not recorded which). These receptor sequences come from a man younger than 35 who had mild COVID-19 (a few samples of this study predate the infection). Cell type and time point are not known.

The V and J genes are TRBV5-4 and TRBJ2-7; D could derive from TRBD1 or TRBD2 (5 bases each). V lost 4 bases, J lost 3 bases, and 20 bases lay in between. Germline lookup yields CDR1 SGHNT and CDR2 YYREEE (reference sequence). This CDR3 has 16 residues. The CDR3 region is CASSRDPDIRRYEQYF. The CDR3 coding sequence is TGTGCCAGCAGCCGGGACCCGGACATCCGTCGCTACGAGCAGTACTTC.

CDR3 loop: CASSYDRLSYTF. In nucleotides, the CDR3 is TGTGCCAGCAGTTACGACAGGTTGAGCTACACCTTC. V and J are TRBV6-5 and TRBJ1-2; maybe TRBD1 (6 bases). Germline V gives CDR1 MNHEY, CDR2 SVGAGI. Trimming stripped 2 bases from V and 9 bases from J, with 10 bases between. CDR3 length: 12 residues.

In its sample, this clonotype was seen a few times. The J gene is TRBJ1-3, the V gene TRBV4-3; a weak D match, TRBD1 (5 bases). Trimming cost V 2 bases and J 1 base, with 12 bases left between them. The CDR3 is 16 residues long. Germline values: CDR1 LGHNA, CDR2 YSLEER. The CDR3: CASSQQTASSGNTIYF. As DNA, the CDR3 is TGCGCCAGCAGCCAACAGACAGCATCATCTGGAAACACCATATATTTT.

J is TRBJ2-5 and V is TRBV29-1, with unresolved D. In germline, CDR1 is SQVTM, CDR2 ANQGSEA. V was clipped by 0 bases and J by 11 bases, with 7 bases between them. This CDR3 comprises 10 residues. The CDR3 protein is CSVEESSQYF. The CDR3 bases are TGCAGCGTTGAAGAGTCGTCTCAGTACTTC.

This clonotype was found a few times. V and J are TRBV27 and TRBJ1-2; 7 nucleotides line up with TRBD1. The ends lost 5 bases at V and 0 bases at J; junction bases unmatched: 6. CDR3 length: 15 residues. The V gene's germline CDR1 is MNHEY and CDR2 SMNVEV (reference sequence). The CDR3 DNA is TGTGCCAGCAGTCACCGACAGGGTGCTAACTATGGCTACACCTTC. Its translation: CASSHRQGANYGYTF.

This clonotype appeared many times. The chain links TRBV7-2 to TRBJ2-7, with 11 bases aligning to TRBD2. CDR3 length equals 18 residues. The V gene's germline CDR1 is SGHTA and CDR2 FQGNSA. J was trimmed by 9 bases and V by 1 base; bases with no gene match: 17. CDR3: CASSLVLGIGSGGAAQYF. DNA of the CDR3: TGTGCCAGCAGCTTAGTTCTCGGGATTGGTAGCGGGGGGGCCGCGCAGTACTTC.

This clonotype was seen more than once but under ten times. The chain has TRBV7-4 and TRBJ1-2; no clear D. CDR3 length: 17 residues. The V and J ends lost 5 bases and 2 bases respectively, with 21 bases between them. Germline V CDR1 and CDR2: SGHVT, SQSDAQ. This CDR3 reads CASSPFTWLARNYGYTF. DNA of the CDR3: TGTGCCAGCAGCCCCTTTACGTGGTTGGCCAGGAACTATGGCTACACCTTC.

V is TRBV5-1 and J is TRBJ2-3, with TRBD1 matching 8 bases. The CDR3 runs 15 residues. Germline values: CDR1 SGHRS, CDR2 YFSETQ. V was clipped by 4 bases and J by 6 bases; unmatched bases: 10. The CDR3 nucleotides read TGCGCCAGCAGCGAGAACAGGGGGTTTCGGGATACGCAGTATTTT. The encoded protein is CASSENRGFRDTQYF.

Here the CDR3 reads CASMGFSGNTIYF. The CDR3 DNA reads as TGTGCCAGCATGGGTTTTTCTGGAAACACCATATATTTT. V and J are TRBV6-5 and TRBJ1-3; D not resolved. V gave up 7 bases and J gave up 1 base, with 8 bases separating them. The CDR3 is 13 residues long. Germline V gene lookup returns CDR1 MNHEY and CDR2 SVGAGI.

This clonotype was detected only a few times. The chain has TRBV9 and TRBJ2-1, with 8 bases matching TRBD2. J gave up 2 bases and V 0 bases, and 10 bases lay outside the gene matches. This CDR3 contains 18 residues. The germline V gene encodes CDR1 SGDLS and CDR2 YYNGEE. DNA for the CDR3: TGTGCCAGCAGCGTAGCTAGTCTAGCGGGTCCCACCTACAATGAGCAGTTCTTC. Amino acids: CASSVASLAGPTYNEQFF.